The rows below give T cell receptor beta chains drawn from one sample of a study of blood T cell repertoires in COVID-19. Sequencing used immunoSEQ multiplex PCR; TCRdb keeps in-frame clones, though not all of them. The sample has 200,000 to 250,000 clones, roughly four fifths seen once. Input material: peripheral blood. Receptors originate from a woman aged 80 or over with acute or convalescent COVID-19. The CDR3 runs from the conserved cysteine through the conserved F or W. The order of the fields is clone size, D gene, J gene, V gene, CDR3 protein, CDR3 DNA. The D gene is left open where the match is weak. Size is omitted from some rows. Given values are once, few, many or a class for expanded clones.

size: few; D: -; J: TRBJ2-1; V: TRBV18; CDR3: CASSPPGVEQFF; DNA: TGTGCCAGCTCACCGCCGGGTGTCGAGCAGTTCTTC
size: once; D: TRBD2; J: TRBJ2-2; V: TRBV7-8; CDR3: CASSLGLAGVAWELFF; DNA: TGTGCCAGCAGCTTGGGACTAGCGGGGGTTGCGTGGGAGCTGTTTTTT
size: -; D: TRBD2; J: TRBJ2-1; V: TRBV6-5; CDR3: CASSRGGGYNEQFF; DNA: TGTGCCAGCAGCCGAGGCGGGGGCTACAATGAGCAGTTCTTC
size: -; D: -; J: TRBJ1-2; V: TRBV7-6; CDR3: CASSLRTGNYTF; DNA: TGTGCCAGCAGCTTACGGACGGGGAACTACACCTTC
size: -; D: -; J: TRBJ2-7; V: TRBV7-2; CDR3: CASSLAGRYEQYF; DNA: TGTGCCAGCAGCTTAGCTGGCAGGTACGAGCAGTACTTC
size: -; D: TRBD2; J: TRBJ2-7; V: TRBV7-2; CDR3: CASSLVHAGGGYEQYF; DNA: TGTGCCAGCAGCTTAGTTCACGCGGGAGGTGGCTACGAGCAGTACTTC
size: -; D: -; J: TRBJ1-1; V: TRBV4-1; CDR3: CASSQDGQREAFF; DNA: TGCGCCAGCAGCCAAGATGGACAGCGGGAAGCTTTCTTT
size: -; D: TRBD2; J: TRBJ2-1; V: TRBV29-1; CDR3: CSVGGLAGVEQFF; DNA: TGCAGCGTTGGGGGACTAGCGGGAGTGGAGCAGTTCTTC
size: -; D: -; J: TRBJ2-2; V: TRBV7-3; CDR3: CASSLTGGPNTGELFF; DNA: TGTGCCAGCAGCTTAACCGGGGGACCGAACACCGGGGAGCTGTTTTTT
size: -; D: TRBD1; J: TRBJ1-1; V: TRBV6-2/TRBV6-3; CDR3: CASSYPSGTVNTEAFF; DNA: TGTGCCAGCAGTTACCCTTCTGGGACAGTGAACACTGAAGCTTTCTTT
size: -; D: -; J: TRBJ2-7; V: TRBV6-2/TRBV6-3; CDR3: CASSSNRLQGSEQYF; DNA: TGTGCCAGCAGTTCCAACCGATTACAGGGAAGCGAGCAGTACTTC
size: -; D: -; J: TRBJ2-2; V: TRBV4-3; CDR3: CASSHTGLGNTGELFF; DNA: TGCGCCAGCAGCCACACCGGCCTAGGAAACACCGGGGAGCTGTTTTTT
size: -; D: -; J: TRBJ1-2; V: TRBV5-5; CDR3: CASSIDRLYGYTF; DNA: TGTGCCAGCAGCATTGACAGGCTCTATGGCTACACCTTC
size: many; D: -; J: TRBJ2-1; V: TRBV14; CDR3: CASSAPGGLNEQFF; DNA: TGTGCCAGCTCGGCCCCGGGGGGCTTGAATGAGCAGTTCTTC
size: -; D: -; J: TRBJ2-5; V: TRBV21-1; CDR3: CASSKVSPTRETQYF; DNA: TGTGCCAGCAGCAAAGTTTCACCGACCAGGGAGACCCAGTACTTC
size: -; D: TRBD1; J: TRBJ2-1; V: TRBV19; CDR3: CASSIRTGAYNEQFF; DNA: TGTGCCAGTAGTATTCGGACAGGGGCCTACAATGAGCAGTTCTTC
size: few; D: -; J: TRBJ1-2; V: TRBV11-2; CDR3: CASSLSQGGSNGYTF; DNA: TGTGCCAGCAGCTTATCGCAGGGCGGCTCCAATGGCTACACCTTC
size: -; D: -; J: TRBJ1-5; V: TRBV19; CDR3: CASSIGGDGNQPQHF; DNA: TGTGCCAGTAGTATCGGCGGGGACGGCAATCAGCCCCAGCATTTT
size: -; D: -; J: TRBJ2-1; V: TRBV28; CDR3: CASSPRPGLGASSYNEQFF; DNA: TGTGCCAGCAGCCCCAGACCGGGACTCGGGGCCAGCTCCTACAATGAGCAGTTCTTC
size: few; D: TRBD1; J: TRBJ1-2; V: TRBV28; CDR3: CASSFPGQGGGYTF; DNA: TGTGCCAGCAGTTTCCCGGGACAGGGCGGAGGCTACACCTTC
size: -; D: TRBD1; J: TRBJ1-5; V: TRBV6-2/TRBV6-3; CDR3: CASSYRLDRGSLNQPQHF; DNA: TGTGCCAGCAGTTATAGGTTGGACAGGGGGTCCCTCAATCAGCCCCAGCATTTT
size: -; D: TRBD1; J: TRBJ1-5; V: TRBV19; CDR3: CASRTGSQPQHF; DNA: TGTGCCAGTCGGACAGGGAGTCAGCCCCAGCATTTT
size: -; D: -; J: TRBJ2-1; V: TRBV18; CDR3: CASSLDRYNEQFF; DNA: TGTGCCAGCTCACTTGACAGGTACAATGAGCAGTTCTTC
size: few; D: -; J: TRBJ1-1; V: TRBV25-1; CDR3: CASSAALGTTEAFF; DNA: TGTGCCAGCAGTGCCGCTCTAGGAACCACTGAAGCTTTCTTT
size: -; D: TRBD1; J: TRBJ2-5; V: TRBV11-2; CDR3: CASSFLTGAVRETQYF; DNA: TGTGCCAGCAGCTTCCTGACAGGGGCGGTTCGGGAGACCCAGTACTTC
size: -; D: -; J: TRBJ2-5; V: TRBV28; CDR3: CASSRGGSRSETQYF; DNA: TGTGCCAGCAGTCGTGGAGGGAGTCGGTCGGAGACCCAGTACTTC
size: -; D: -; J: TRBJ1-3; V: TRBV11-2; CDR3: CASRETNSGNTIYF; DNA: TGTGCCAGCAGGGAGACGAACTCTGGAAACACCATATATTTT
size: -; D: TRBD1; J: TRBJ2-5; V: TRBV10-1; CDR3: CASSESRDRGQETQYF; DNA: TGCGCCAGCAGTGAGTCAAGGGACAGGGGGCAAGAGACCCAGTACTTC
size: -; D: TRBD1; J: TRBJ2-7; V: TRBV6-5; CDR3: CASSYNRGLGEQYF; DNA: TGTGCCAGCAGTTACAACAGGGGGCTCGGCGAGCAGTACTTC
size: -; D: TRBD2; J: TRBJ2-7; V: TRBV5-4; CDR3: CASSLDPSGKIYEQYF; DNA: TGTGCCAGCAGCTTGGATCCCAGCGGGAAGATCTACGAGCAGTACTTC
size: -; D: -; J: TRBJ2-7; V: TRBV24-1; CDR3: CATSDGASYEQYF; DNA: TGTGCCACCAGTGATGGGGCCTCCTACGAGCAGTACTTC
size: -; D: -; J: TRBJ1-3; V: TRBV7-6; CDR3: CASSLSWTANSGNTIYF; DNA: TGTGCCAGCAGCTTATCTTGGACAGCCAACTCTGGAAACACCATATATTTT
size: -; D: -; J: TRBJ2-6; V: TRBV7-3; CDR3: CASSSPGHSGANVLTF; DNA: TGTGCCAGCAGCTCTCCAGGTCACTCTGGGGCCAACGTCCTGACTTTC
size: -; D: -; J: TRBJ2-5; V: TRBV27; CDR3: CASRTGQETQYF; DNA: TGTGCCAGCAGGACAGGTCAAGAGACCCAGTACTTC
size: -; D: -; J: TRBJ2-7; V: TRBV5-1; CDR3: CASSSGPEEPYEQYF; DNA: TGCGCCAGCAGCTCCGGGCCGGAGGAACCGTACGAGCAGTACTTC
size: -; D: TRBD1; J: TRBJ1-5; V: TRBV9; CDR3: CASSNGQGSNQPQHF; DNA: TGTGCCAGCAGCAACGGACAGGGAAGCAATCAGCCCCAGCATTTT
size: -; D: TRBD2; J: TRBJ2-1; V: TRBV6-2/TRBV6-3; CDR3: CASSSRLASSYNEQFF; DNA: TGTGCCAGCAGTTCCCGACTAGCCAGCTCCTACAATGAGCAGTTCTTC
size: once; D: -; J: TRBJ1-2; V: TRBV7-2; CDR3: CASSPRSTGRDGYTF; DNA: TGTGCCAGCAGCCCTCGATCGACAGGAAGGGATGGCTACACCTTC
size: -; D: TRBD2; J: TRBJ2-3; V: TRBV6-6; CDR3: CASSGGLAGKIDTQYF; DNA: TGTGCCAGCAGTGGGGGACTAGCGGGGAAAATAGATACGCAGTATTTT
size: once; D: -; J: TRBJ1-2; V: TRBV7-2; CDR3: CASSFVNYGYTF; DNA: TGTGCCAGCAGCTTCGTTAACTATGGCTACACCTTC
size: -; D: TRBD1; J: TRBJ2-1; V: TRBV5-4; CDR3: CASSLGGTGRDEQFF; DNA: TGTGCCAGCAGCTTGGGGGGGACAGGGCGGGATGAGCAGTTCTTC
size: once; D: TRBD2; J: TRBJ2-1; V: TRBV6-1; CDR3: CASSDIGLAGYNEQFF; DNA: TGTGCCAGCAGTGATATAGGGCTAGCGGGGTACAATGAGCAGTTCTTC
size: -; D: TRBD2; J: TRBJ2-2; V: TRBV29-1; CDR3: CSVATSATGELFF; DNA: TGCAGCGTTGCGACTAGCGCCACCGGGGAGCTGTTTTTT
size: -; D: -; J: TRBJ1-2; V: TRBV5-1; CDR3: CASSLGTVDGYTF; DNA: TGCGCCAGCAGCTTGGGGACAGTCGATGGCTACACCTTC
size: -; D: TRBD1; J: TRBJ2-7; V: TRBV7-2; CDR3: CASSLFGQGFHEQYF; DNA: TGTGCCAGCAGCTTATTCGGACAGGGCTTCCACGAGCAGTACTTC
size: -; D: -; J: TRBJ2-1; V: TRBV21-1; CDR3: CASSKVGRRLAGKIGSYNEQFF; DNA: TGTGCCAGCAGCAAGGTTGGCAGGAGACTAGCGGGCAAAATAGGCTCCTACAATGAGCAGTTCTTC
size: -; D: -; J: TRBJ1-4; V: TRBV6-1; CDR3: CASSVAGTPYMFF; DNA: TGTGCCAGCAGTGTAGCCGGGACTCCTTATATGTTTTTT
size: -; D: TRBD2; J: TRBJ2-5; V: TRBV4-1; CDR3: CASSQERTSGQETQYF; DNA: TGCGCCAGCAGCCAAGAGAGGACTAGCGGCCAAGAGACCCAGTACTTC
size: -; D: TRBD1; J: TRBJ1-5; V: TRBV19; CDR3: CASSRSPGTVLSNQPQHF; DNA: TGTGCCAGTAGTAGGTCCCCAGGGACAGTACTTAGCAATCAGCCCCAGCATTTT
size: -; D: -; J: TRBJ2-1; V: TRBV28; CDR3: CASSSPGRRYNEQFF; DNA: TGTGCCAGCAGTTCCCCCGGGAGAAGGTACAATGAGCAGTTCTTC
size: once; D: TRBD1; J: TRBJ1-5; V: TRBV6-2/TRBV6-3; CDR3: CASSYSIEDRGPYPQHF; DNA: TGTGCCAGCAGTTACTCTATAGAGGACAGGGGGCCCTATCCCCAGCATTTT
size: few; D: TRBD1; J: TRBJ2-7; V: TRBV5-1; CDR3: CASSPGGLLYEQYF; DNA: TGCGCCAGCAGCCCAGGGGGCCTTCTGTACGAGCAGTACTTC
size: -; D: TRBD2; J: TRBJ2-7; V: TRBV7-8; CDR3: CASSLAGASGHLLYEQYF; DNA: TGTGCCAGCAGCTTAGCGGGGGCTAGCGGGCATCTTCTTTACGAGCAGTACTTC
size: -; D: TRBD1; J: TRBJ1-2; V: TRBV27; CDR3: CASSLWSSGTAYGYTF; DNA: TGTGCCAGCAGTTTATGGAGTTCCGGGACAGCATATGGCTACACCTTC
size: -; D: -; J: TRBJ2-5; V: TRBV5-4; CDR3: CASSLGSQETQYF; DNA: TGTGCCAGCAGCCTGGGGAGCCAAGAGACCCAGTACTTC